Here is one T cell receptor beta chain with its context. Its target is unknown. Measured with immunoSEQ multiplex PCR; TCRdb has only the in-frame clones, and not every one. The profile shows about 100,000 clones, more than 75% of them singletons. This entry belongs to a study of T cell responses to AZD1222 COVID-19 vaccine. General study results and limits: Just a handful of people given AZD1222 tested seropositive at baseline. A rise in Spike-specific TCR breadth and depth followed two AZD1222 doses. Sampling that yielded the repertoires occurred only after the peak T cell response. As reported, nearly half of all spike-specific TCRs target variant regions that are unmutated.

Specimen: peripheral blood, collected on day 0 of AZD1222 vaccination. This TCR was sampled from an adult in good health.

The CDR3 DNA sequence: TGTGCCAGCAGCCGGGCCTGGGGGAGCAATCAGCCCCAGCATTTT. Protein: CASSRAWGSNQPQHF. The chain couples TRBV7-9 to TRBJ1-5; a possible D gene is TRBD1 (5 bases). This CDR3 comprises 15 residues. The V gene lost 5 bases and the J gene lost 1 base, with 12 bases spanning the gap. Germline lookup yields CDR1 SEHNR and CDR2 FQNEAQ (reference sequence).